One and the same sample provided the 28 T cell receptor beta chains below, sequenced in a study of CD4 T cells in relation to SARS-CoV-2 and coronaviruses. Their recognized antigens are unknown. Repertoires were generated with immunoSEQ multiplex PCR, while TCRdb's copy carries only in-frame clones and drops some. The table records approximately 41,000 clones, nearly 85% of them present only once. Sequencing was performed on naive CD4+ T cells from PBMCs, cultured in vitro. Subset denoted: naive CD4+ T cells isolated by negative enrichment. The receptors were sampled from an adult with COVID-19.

Here the CDR3 DNA reads TGTGCCAGTTGCGCACAGGGGTGGGCACCCCTCCACTTT. It translates to CASCAQGWAPLHF. The chain uses TRBV19 and TRBJ1-6; the match to TRBD1 covers 7 bases. The germline V gene has CDR1 LNHDA and CDR2 SQIVND (reference sequence). The length of the CDR3 is 13 residues. V shed 8 bases, J shed 11 bases, and the junction held 9 bases outside the gene matches.

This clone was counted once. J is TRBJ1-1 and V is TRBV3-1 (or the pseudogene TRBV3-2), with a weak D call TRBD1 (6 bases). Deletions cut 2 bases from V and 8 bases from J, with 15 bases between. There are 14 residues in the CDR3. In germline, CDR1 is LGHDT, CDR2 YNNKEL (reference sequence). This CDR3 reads CASSQRGTTQEAFF. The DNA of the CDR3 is TGTGCCAGCAGCCAACGAGGGACAACACAAGAAGCTTTCTTT.

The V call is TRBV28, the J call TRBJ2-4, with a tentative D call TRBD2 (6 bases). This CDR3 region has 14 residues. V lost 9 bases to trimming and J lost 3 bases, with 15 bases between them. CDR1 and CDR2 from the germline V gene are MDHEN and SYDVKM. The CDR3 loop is CASRTGTVKNIQYF. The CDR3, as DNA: TGTGCCAGTAGGACCGGGACTGTCAAAAACATTCAGTACTTC.

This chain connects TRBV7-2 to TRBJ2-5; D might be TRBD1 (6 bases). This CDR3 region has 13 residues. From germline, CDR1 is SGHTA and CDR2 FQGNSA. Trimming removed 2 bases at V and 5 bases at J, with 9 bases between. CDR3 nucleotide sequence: TGTGCCAGCAGCTTACAGGGGCGGGAGACCCAGTACTTC. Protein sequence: CASSLQGRETQYF.

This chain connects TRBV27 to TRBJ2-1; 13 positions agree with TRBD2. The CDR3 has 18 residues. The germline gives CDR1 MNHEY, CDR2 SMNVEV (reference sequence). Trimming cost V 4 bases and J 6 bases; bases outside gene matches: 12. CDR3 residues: CASSSKLAGGSYGNEQFF. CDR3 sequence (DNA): TGTGCCAGCAGTTCAAAACTAGCGGGAGGGTCATATGGCAATGAGCAGTTCTTC.

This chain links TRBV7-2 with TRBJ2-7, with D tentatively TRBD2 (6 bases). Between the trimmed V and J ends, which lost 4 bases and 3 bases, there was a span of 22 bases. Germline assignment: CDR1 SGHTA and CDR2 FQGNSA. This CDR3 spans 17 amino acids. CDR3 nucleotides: TGTGCCAGCAGCTCTCTCTCCTCTTCTGCGGGGCTCTACGAGCAGTACTTC. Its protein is CASSSLSSSAGLYEQYF.

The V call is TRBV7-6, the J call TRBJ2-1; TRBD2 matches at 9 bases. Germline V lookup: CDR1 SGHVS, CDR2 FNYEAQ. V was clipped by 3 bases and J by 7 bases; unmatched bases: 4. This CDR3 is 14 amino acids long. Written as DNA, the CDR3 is TGTGCCAGCAGCTTGGCGGGAGGGAGGAATGAGCAGTTCTTC. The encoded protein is CASSLAGGRNEQFF.

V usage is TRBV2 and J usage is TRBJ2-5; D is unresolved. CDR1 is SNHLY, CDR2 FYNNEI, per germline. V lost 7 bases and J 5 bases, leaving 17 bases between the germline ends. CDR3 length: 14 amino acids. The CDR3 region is CASMRTGSSETQYF. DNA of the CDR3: TGTGCCAGCATGCGAACTGGGTCTAGTGAGACCCAGTACTTC.

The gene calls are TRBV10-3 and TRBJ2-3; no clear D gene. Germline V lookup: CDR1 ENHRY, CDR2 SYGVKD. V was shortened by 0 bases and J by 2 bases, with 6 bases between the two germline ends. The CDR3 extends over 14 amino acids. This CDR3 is CAISESSNTDTQYF. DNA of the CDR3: TGTGCCATCAGTGAGTCTTCTAACACAGATACGCAGTATTTT.

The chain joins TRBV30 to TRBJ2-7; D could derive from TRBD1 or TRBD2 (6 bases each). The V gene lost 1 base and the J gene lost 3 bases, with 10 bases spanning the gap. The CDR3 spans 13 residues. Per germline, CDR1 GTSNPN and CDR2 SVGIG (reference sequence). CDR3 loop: CAWSGGTNYEQYF. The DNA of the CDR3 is TGTGCCTGGAGTGGCGGGACAAACTACGAGCAGTACTTC.

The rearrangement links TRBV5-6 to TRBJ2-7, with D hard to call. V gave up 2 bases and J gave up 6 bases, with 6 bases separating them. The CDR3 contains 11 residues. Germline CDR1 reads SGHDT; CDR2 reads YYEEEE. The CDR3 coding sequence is TGTGCCAGCAGCTTTTCATCCGAGCAGTACTTC. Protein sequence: CASSFSSEQYF.

In DNA form, the CDR3 reads TGCAGTCCAAGTGGGACAGGGGAAGAGACCCAGTACTTC. Translating gives CSPSGTGEETQYF. The rearrangement links TRBV20-1 to TRBJ2-5, with TRBD1 matching 10 bases. This CDR3 region has 13 residues. Germline values: CDR1 DFQATT, CDR2 SNEGSKA (reference sequence). V was pared by 8 bases and J by 3 bases, with 6 bases of the junction left unmatched.

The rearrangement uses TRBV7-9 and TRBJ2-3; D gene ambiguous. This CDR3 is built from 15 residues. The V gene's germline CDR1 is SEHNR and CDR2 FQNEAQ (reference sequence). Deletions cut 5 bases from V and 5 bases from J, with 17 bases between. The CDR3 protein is CASSVILGPIDTQYF. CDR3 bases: TGTGCCAGCAGCGTGATACTCGGTCCCATAGATACGCAGTATTTT.

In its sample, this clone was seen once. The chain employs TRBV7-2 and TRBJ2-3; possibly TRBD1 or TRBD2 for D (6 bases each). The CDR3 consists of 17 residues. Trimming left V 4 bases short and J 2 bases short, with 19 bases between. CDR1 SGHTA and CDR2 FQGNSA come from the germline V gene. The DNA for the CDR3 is TGTGCCAGCAGCTCGGGGGCGAGCAGGGTTTACACAGATACGCAGTATTTT. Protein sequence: CASSSGASRVYTDTQYF.

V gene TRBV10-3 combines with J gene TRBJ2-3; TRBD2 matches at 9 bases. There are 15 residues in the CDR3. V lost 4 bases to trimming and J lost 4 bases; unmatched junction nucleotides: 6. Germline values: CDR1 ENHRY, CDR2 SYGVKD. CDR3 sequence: CAISGAAGGPDTQYF. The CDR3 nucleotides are TGTGCCATCAGTGGGGCGGCGGGAGGGCCAGATACGCAGTATTTT.

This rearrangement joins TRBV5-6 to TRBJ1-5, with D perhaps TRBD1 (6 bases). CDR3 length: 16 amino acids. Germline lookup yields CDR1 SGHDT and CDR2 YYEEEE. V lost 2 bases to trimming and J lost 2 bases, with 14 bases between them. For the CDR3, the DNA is TGTGCCAGCAGCTTATTTAAGGGGGGCGGCAATCAGCCCCAGCATTTT. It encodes CASSLFKGGGNQPQHF.

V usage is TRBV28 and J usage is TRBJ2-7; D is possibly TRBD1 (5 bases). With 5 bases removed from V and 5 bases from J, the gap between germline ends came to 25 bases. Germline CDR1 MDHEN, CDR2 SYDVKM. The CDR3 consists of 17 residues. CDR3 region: CASSKRRWTSLINEQYF. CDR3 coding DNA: TGTGCCAGCAGTAAAAGACGTTGGACAAGTCTTATAAACGAGCAGTACTTC.

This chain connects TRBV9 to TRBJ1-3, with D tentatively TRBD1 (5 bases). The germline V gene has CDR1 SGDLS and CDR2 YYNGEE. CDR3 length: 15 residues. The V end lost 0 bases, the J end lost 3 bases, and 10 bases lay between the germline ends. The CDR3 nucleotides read TGTGCCAGCAGCGTAGAGGGGATGGGTGGAAACACCATATATTTT. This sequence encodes CASSVEGMGGNTIYF.

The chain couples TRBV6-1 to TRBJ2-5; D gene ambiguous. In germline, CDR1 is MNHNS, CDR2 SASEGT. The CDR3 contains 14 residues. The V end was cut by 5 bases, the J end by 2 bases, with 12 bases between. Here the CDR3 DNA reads TGTGCCAGCAGTAACCGGGTAGGACAAGAGACCCAGTACTTC. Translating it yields CASSNRVGQETQYF.

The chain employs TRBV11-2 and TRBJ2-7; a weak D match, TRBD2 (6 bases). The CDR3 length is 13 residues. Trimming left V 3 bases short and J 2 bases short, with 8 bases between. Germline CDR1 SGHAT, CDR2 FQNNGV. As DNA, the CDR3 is TGTGCCAGCAGCTTGCGGGAACCCTACGAGCAGTACTTC. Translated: CASSLREPYEQYF. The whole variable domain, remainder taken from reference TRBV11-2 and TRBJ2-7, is EAGVAQSPRYKIIEKRQSVAFWCNPISGHATLYWYQQILGQGPKLLIQFQNNGVVDDSQLPKDRFSAERLKGVDSTLKIQPAKLEDSAVYLCASSLREPYEQYFGPGTRLTVT.

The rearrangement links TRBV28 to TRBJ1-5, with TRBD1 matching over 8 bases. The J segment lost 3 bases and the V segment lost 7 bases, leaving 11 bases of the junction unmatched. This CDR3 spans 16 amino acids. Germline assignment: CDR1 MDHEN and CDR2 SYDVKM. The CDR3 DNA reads TGTGCCAGCAACTGGGAGACAGGGGCAGTCAATCAGCCCCAGCATTTT. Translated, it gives CASNWETGAVNQPQHF.

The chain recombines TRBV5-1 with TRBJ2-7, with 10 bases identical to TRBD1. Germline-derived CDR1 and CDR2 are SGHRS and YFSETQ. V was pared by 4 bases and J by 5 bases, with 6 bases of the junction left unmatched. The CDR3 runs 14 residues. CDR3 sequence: CASSPGQGNDEQYF. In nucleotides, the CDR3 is TGCGCCAGCAGCCCGGGACAGGGGAACGACGAGCAGTACTTC.

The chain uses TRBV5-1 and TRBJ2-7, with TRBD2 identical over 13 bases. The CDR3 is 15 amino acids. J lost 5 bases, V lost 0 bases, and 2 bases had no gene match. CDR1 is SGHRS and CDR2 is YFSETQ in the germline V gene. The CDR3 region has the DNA TGCGCCAGCAGCTTGGGGACTAGCGGGAGCCACGAGCAGTACTTC. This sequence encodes CASSLGTSGSHEQYF.

CDR3 bases: TGTGCCAGCAGTCCTGGCCTTGGCTACACCTTC. Translation gives CASSPGLGYTF. V usage is TRBV28 and J usage is TRBJ1-2, with no clear D. Trimming removed 5 bases at V and 7 bases at J, with 8 bases between. In germline, CDR1 is MDHEN, CDR2 SYDVKM. The CDR3 is made up of 11 amino acids.

CDR3 loop: CASSEIAGQVNEKLFF. The CDR3 DNA sequence: TGCGCCAGCAGTGAAATTGCGGGACAGGTGAATGAAAAACTGTTTTTT. The rearrangement joins TRBV10-2 to TRBJ1-4; 8 nucleotides line up with TRBD1. The CDR3 runs 16 residues. V gave up 3 bases and J gave up 5 bases; unmatched junction bases: 8. Per germline, CDR1 WSHSY and CDR2 SAAADI.

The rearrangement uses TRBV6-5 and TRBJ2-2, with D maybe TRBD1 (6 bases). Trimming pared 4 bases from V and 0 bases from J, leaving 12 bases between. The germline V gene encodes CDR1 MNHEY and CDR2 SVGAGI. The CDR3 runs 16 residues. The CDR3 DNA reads TGTGCCAGCAGTTCCGGGACAAGTTCGAACACCGGGGAGCTGTTTTTT. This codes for CASSSGTSSNTGELFF.

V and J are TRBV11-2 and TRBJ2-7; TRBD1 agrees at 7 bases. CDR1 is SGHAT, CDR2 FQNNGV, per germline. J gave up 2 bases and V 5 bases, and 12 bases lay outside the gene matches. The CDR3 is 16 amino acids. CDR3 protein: CASSPNLRDSPYEQYF. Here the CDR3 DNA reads TGTGCCAGCAGCCCGAATCTCCGGGACAGCCCCTACGAGCAGTACTTC.

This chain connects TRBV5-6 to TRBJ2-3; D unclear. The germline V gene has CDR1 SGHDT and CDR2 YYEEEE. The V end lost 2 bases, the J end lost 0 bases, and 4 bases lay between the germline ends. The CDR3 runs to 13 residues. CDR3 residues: CASSFRSTDTQYF. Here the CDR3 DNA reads TGTGCCAGCAGCTTCCGGAGCACAGATACGCAGTATTTT.